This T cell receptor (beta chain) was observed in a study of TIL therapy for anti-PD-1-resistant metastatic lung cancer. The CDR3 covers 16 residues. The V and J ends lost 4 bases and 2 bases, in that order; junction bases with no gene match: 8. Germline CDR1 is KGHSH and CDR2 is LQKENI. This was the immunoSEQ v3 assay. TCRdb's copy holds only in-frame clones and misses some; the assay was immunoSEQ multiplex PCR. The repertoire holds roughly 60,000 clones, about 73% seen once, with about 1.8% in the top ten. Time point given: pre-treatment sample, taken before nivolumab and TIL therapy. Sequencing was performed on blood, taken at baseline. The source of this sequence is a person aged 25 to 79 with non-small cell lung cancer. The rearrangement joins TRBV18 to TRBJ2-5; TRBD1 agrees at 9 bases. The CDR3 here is CASSRTGGGSQETQYF. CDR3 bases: TGTGCCAGCTCACGAACAGGGGGCGGGAGTCAAGAGACCCAGTACTTC.